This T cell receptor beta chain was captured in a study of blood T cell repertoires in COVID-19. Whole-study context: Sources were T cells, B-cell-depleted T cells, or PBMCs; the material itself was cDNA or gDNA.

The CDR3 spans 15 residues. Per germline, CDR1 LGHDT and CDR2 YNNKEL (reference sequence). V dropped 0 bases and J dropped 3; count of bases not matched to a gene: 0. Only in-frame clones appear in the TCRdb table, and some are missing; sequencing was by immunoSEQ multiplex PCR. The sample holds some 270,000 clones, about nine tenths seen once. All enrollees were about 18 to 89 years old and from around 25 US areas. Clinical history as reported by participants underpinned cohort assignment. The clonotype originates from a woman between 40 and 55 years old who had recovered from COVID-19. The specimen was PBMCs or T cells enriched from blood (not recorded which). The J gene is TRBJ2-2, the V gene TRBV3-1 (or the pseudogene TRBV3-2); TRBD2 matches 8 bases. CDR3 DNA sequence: TGTGCCAGCAGCCAAGAACTAGCGGACACCGGGGAGCTGTTTTTT. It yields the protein CASSQELADTGELFF.